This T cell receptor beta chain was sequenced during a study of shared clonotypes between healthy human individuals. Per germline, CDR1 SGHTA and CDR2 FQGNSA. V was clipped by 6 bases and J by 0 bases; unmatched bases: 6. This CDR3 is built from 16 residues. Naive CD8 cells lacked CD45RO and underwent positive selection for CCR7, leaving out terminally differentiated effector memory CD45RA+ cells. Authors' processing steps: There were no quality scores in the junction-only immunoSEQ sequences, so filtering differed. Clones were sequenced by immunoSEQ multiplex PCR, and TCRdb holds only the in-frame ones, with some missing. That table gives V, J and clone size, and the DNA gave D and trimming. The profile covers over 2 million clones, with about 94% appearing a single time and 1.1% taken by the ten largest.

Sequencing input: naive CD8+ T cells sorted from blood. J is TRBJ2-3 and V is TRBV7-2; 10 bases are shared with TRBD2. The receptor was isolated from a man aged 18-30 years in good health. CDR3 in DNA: TGTGCCAGCAGTTTCGGGACTAGCGCTAGCACAGATACGCAGTATTTT. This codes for CASSFGTSASTDTQYF.